Listed here are 11 T cell receptor beta chains from one sample, sequenced in a study of T cell responses to AZD1222 COVID-19 vaccine. Profiled with immunoSEQ multiplex PCR; TCRdb holds only in-frame clones, not every one. The sample lists around 97,000 clones, 80% to 95% occurring once. Specimen: peripheral blood, collected on day 0 of AZD1222 vaccination. The receptors were sampled from an adult in good health.

The CDR3 DNA reads as TGTGCCAGCAGTTACGGGAGGGTCCATGAGCAGTTCTTC. It is translated as CASSYGRVHEQFF. The rearrangement links TRBV6-6 to TRBJ2-1; TRBD2 matches at 7 bases. The CDR3 runs to 13 residues. The V gene end was trimmed by 2 bases and the J gene end by 8 bases; junction bases not matched to a gene: 3. CDR1 is MNHNY, CDR2 SVGAGI, per germline (reference sequence).

The chain combines TRBV5-1 with TRBJ1-2, with unresolved D. The germline V and J ends were trimmed by 5 bases and 0 bases, with 11 bases remaining between them. Per the germline V gene, CDR1 is SGHRS and CDR2 is YFSETQ. This CDR3 spans 14 amino acids. This chain's CDR3 is CASRRAGTNYGYTF. CDR3 DNA: TGCGCCAGCAGGCGGGCGGGGACTAACTATGGCTACACCTTC.

This chain connects TRBV19 to TRBJ2-7; D may be TRBD1 (6 bases). V was cut by 1 base and J by 12 bases, with 19 bases left in between. Looked up from germline, CDR1 is LNHDA and CDR2 is SQIVND (reference sequence). The CDR3 loop spans 14 amino acids. CDR3 sequence (DNA): TGTGCCAGTAGTATAGGGACAGACTACTCAAGGCGGTACTTC. Encoded protein: CASSIGTDYSRRYF.

This chain uses TRBV19 with TRBJ2-7; D call uncertain. The CDR3 consists of 14 residues. V was cut by 3 bases and J by 2 bases, with 11 bases left in between. Germline values: CDR1 LNHDA, CDR2 SQIVND (reference sequence). CDR3 protein: CASSISPGPYEQYF. In DNA, the CDR3 is TGTGCCAGTAGTATCAGCCCTGGGCCCTACGAGCAGTACTTC.

The chain combines TRBV6-4 with TRBJ1-4; tentative D call: TRBD1 (6 bases). There are 11 residues in the CDR3. Germline V lookup: CDR1 MRHNA, CDR2 SNTAGT. Trimming removed 10 bases at V and 12 bases at J, with 15 bases between. The CDR3 protein is CAIKTHRELFF. The CDR3 DNA sequence: TGTGCCATTAAGACCCACAGGGAACTGTTTTTT.

The V call is TRBV28, the J call TRBJ1-2, with a possible D match to TRBD1 (6 bases). This CDR3 contains 12 residues. The V end lost 10 bases, the J end lost 2 bases, and 11 bases lay between the germline ends. The germline V gene has CDR1 MDHEN and CDR2 SYDVKM. CDR3 residues: CATTTGNYGYTF. As DNA, the CDR3 is TGTGCCACCACCACAGGGAACTATGGCTACACCTTC.

The chain combines TRBV7-8 with TRBJ2-7; D is unclear. This CDR3 comprises 12 residues. V lost 2 bases and J lost 3, with 5 bases in between. Per germline, CDR1 SGHVS and CDR2 FQNEAQ. The CDR3 DNA follows: TGTGCCAGCAGCTTAACCGTCTACGAGCAGTACTTC. Translating gives CASSLTVYEQYF.

The CDR3 coding sequence is TGCGCCAGCAGCCAAGTGCTGGAATACAATGAGCAGTTCTTC. The encoded protein is CASSQVLEYNEQFF. The chain joins TRBV4-1 to TRBJ2-1; D is uncertain. V lost 1 base and J 4 bases, leaving 8 bases between the germline ends. CDR1 MGHRA and CDR2 YSYEKL come from the germline V gene. The CDR3 contains 14 residues.

Worth noting for this clone: A junction boundary mismatches the germline segment, possibly from a read error. The chain employs TRBV13 and TRBJ2-2; 7 nucleotides match TRBD2. This CDR3 has 15 amino acids. The germline V gene has CDR1 PRHDT and CDR2 FYEKMQ (reference sequence). The CDR3 coding sequence is TGTGCCAGCAGCCTAGGACTAGGATGGACCGGGGAGCTGTTTTTT. This sequence encodes CASSLGLGWTGELFF.

V is TRBV12-3 or TRBV12-4 and J is TRBJ2-5; D is ambiguous. The CDR3 is made up of 12 amino acids. V lost 3 bases and J 5 bases, leaving 7 bases between the germline ends. In DNA form, the CDR3 reads TGTGCCAGCAGTTTCGCTGCGGAGACCCAGTACTTC. Encoded protein: CASSFAAETQYF.

V is TRBV18 and J is TRBJ1-1; the match to TRBD1 covers 9 bases. V gave up 2 bases and J gave up 9 bases; unmatched junction bases: 4. Germline-derived CDR1 and CDR2 are KGHSH and LQKENI. This CDR3 spans 13 amino acids. The DNA for the CDR3 is TGTGCCAGCTCACCATCTGGACAGGGGAAAGCTTTCTTT. It codes for CASSPSGQGKAFF.